Sequencing of this T cell receptor beta chain was carried out in a study of identifying expanded T cells in peripheral blood. Whole-study results and caveats: Differentially abundant clones: about 1.2 between replicates, 16.4 at two to three weeks, 18 to 20 at four. Approximately two-week clone count variance significantly increased as total template count grew.

No infections or other immune events were documented during collection. For this clone: No antigen is known for it.

Sequenced by immunoSEQ multiplex PCR; TCRdb stores in-frame clones only, minus some. The sample lists approximately 85,000 clones, more than 70% occurring once. Germline values: CDR1 LNHDA, CDR2 SQIVND (reference sequence). This CDR3 region has 14 residues. Trimming stripped 3 bases from V and 3 bases from J, with 12 bases between. This clonotype was obtained from a person aged 18-69 years in good health. Sequencing was performed on blood. V usage is TRBV19 and J usage is TRBJ2-7; TRBD1 is a possible D gene (5 bases). The CDR3 spells CASSIRVSGYEQYF. CDR3 DNA: TGTGCCAGTAGTATCAGGGTCTCGGGCTACGAGCAGTACTTC.